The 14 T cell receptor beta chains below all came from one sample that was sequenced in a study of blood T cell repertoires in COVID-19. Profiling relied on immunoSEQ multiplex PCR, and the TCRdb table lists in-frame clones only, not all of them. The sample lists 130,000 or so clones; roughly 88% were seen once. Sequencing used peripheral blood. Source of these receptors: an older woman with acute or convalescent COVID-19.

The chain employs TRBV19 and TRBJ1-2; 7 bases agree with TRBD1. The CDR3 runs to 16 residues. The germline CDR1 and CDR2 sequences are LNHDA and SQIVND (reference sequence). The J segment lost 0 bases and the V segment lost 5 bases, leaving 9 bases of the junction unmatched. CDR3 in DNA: TGTGCCAGTAGTGCGTTGACAGGGCGTACTAACTATGGCTACACCTTC. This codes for CASSALTGRTNYGYTF.

In nucleotides, the CDR3 is TGTGCCAGCAGTCCAACCTCAGGGTTTAATCAGCCCCAGCATTTT. Protein sequence: CASSPTSGFNQPQHF. This sequence joins TRBV28 and TRBJ1-5, with a tentative D call TRBD1 (5 bases). CDR1 is MDHEN, CDR2 SYDVKM, per germline. Trimming stripped 5 bases from V and 4 bases from J, with 15 bases between. There are 15 residues in the CDR3.

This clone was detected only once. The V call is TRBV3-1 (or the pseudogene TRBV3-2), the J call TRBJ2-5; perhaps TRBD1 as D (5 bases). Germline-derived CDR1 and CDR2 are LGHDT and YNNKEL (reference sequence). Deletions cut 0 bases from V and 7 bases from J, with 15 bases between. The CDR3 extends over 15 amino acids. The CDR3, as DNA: TGTGCCAGCAGCCAAGATACAGGCCGCAGCGTGACCCAGTACTTC. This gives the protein CASSQDTGRSVTQYF.

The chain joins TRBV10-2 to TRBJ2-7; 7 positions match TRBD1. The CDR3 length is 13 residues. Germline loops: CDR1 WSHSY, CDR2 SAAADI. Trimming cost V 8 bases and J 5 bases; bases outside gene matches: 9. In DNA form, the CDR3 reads TGCGCCAGCGTCCCAGGGGGAGCCGACGAGCAGTACTTC. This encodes CASVPGGADEQYF.

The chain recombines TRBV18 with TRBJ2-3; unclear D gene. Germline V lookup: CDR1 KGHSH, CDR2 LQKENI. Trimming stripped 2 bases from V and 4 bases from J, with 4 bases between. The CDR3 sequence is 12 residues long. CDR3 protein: CASSPSADTQYF. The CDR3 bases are TGTGCCAGCTCACCAAGCGCAGATACGCAGTATTTT.

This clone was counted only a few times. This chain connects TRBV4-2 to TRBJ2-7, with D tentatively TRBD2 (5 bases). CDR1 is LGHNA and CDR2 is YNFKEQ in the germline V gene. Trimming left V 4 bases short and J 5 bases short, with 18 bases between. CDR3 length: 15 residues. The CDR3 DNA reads TGTGCCAGCAGCCCTGCGGGTCTAAGACTCAACGAGCAGTACTTC. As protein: CASSPAGLRLNEQYF.

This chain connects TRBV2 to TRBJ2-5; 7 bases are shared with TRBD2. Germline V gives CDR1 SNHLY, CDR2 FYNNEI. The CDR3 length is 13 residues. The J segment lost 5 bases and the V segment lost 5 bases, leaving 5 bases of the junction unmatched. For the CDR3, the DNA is TGTGCCAGCAGTTTTACTAGCGCGGAGACCCAGTACTTC. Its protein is CASSFTSAETQYF.

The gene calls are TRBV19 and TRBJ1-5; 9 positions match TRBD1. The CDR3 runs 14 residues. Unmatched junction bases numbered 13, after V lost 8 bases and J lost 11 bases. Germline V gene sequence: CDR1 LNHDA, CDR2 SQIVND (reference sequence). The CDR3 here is CASSTTGQGHTQHF. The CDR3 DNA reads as TGTGCCAGTTCTACCACGGGACAGGGCCATACCCAGCATTTT.

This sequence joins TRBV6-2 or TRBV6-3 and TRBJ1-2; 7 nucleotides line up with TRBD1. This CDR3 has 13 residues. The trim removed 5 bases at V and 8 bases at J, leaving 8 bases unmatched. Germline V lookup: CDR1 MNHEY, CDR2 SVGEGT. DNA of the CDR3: TGTGCCAGCAGTCCCCGACAGGGATGGGGCTACACCTTC. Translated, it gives CASSPRQGWGYTF.

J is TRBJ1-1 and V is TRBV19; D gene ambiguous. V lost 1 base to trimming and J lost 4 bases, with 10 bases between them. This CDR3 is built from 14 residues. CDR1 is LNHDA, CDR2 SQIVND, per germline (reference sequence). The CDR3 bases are TGTGCCAGTAGTATAGGCGAGGTGGGCACTGAAGCTTTCTTT. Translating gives CASSIGEVGTEAFF.

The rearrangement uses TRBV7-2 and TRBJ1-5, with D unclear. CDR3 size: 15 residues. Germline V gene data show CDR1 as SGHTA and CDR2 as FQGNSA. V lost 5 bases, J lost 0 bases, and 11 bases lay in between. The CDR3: CASSRDSNSNQPQHF. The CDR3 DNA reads TGTGCCAGCAGCCGCGACTCAAATAGCAATCAGCCCCAGCATTTT.

CDR3 nucleotide sequence: TGTGCCAGCAGCTTAGTCGCAGGGCTTGGAAACACCATATATTTT. Its translation is CASSLVAGLGNTIYF. The chain joins TRBV7-9 to TRBJ1-3, with D tentatively TRBD1 (5 bases). CDR1 and CDR2 (germline): SEHNR, FQNEAQ (reference sequence). V lost 1 base to trimming and J lost 3 bases, with 10 bases between them. This CDR3 region has 15 residues.

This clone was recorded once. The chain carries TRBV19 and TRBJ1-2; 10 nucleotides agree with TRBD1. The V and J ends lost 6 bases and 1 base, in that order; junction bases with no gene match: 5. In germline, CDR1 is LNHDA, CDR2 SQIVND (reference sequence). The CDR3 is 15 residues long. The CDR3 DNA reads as TGTGCCAGTAGCGGGACAGGGGCCGTTAACTATGGCTACACCTTC. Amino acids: CASSGTGAVNYGYTF.

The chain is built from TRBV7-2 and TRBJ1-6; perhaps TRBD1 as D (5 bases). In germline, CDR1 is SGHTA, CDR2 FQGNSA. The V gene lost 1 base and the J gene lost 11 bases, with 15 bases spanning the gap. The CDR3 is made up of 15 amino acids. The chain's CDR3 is CASSLEGTGVAPLHF. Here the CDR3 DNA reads TGTGCCAGCAGCTTAGAGGGGACGGGGGTTGCACCCCTCCACTTT.